The 17 T cell receptor beta chains below were found in one sample sequenced in a study of shared clonotypes between healthy human individuals. Some clones are missing from TCRdb's copy, which holds only in-frame ones; the method was immunoSEQ multiplex PCR. Among 2.3 million or so clones listed, over 90% were seen once. The source material was naive CD4+ T cells from PBMCs. Documented subset: CD45RA+ positively selected. The receptors here all came from a man aged 18 to 29 in good health. Some clones in this sample may be carry-over from other donors' samples.

The V gene is TRBV10-3, the J gene TRBJ2-1, with 14 bases lining up with TRBD2. Germline CDR1 reads ENHRY; CDR2 reads SYGVKD. J lost 8 bases, V lost 7 bases, and 19 bases had no gene match. This CDR3 is built from 19 residues. The CDR3 coding sequence is TGTGCCATCAATTCTCCGGGACTGGGACTAGCGGGAGATTCGGATGAGCAGTTCTTC. As protein: CAINSPGLGLAGDSDEQFF.

This chain connects TRBV5-1 to TRBJ1-2; 7 nucleotides agree with TRBD1. There are 15 residues in the CDR3. Germline CDR1 SGHRS, CDR2 YFSETQ. The V segment lost 0 bases and the J segment 8 bases; nucleotides outside the gene matches: 10. This chain's CDR3 is CASSLGGTARLGYTF. Here the CDR3 DNA reads TGCGCCAGCAGCTTGGGTGGGACAGCCCGATTAGGCTACACCTTC.

The chain has TRBV6-1 and TRBJ2-1, with 7 bases aligning to TRBD2. Germline V gives CDR1 MNHNS, CDR2 SASEGT. CDR3 length: 15 residues. V was pared by 5 bases and J by 10 bases, with 14 bases of the junction left unmatched. The CDR3 nucleotides read TGTGCCAGCAGTCTCGGCGGGAGATCAAGTAAGGAGCAGTTCTTC. It codes for CASSLGGRSSKEQFF.

This chain links TRBV28 with TRBJ1-3; possibly TRBD1 for D (6 bases). Looked up from germline, CDR1 is MDHEN and CDR2 is SYDVKM. The CDR3 spans 13 residues. Trimming cost V 5 bases and J 2 bases, with 7 bases left between them. CDR3 nucleotide sequence: TGTGCCAGCAGTCGGACAGCTGGAAACACCATATATTTT. It yields the protein CASSRTAGNTIYF.

The chain employs TRBV5-5 and TRBJ1-2; 9 bases match TRBD1. Looked up from germline, CDR1 is SGHKS and CDR2 is YYEKEE (reference sequence). V trimming: 7 bases; J trimming: 3 bases; junction bases outside the gene matches: 1. CDR3 length equals 12 residues. CDR3 region: CASGQGYYGYTF. The CDR3 nucleotides read TGTGCCAGCGGACAGGGGTACTATGGCTACACCTTC.

The J gene is TRBJ1-2, the V gene TRBV4-1; maybe TRBD1 (5 bases). The germline gives CDR1 MGHRA, CDR2 YSYEKL. The CDR3 totals 14 residues. The V gene lost 2 bases and the J gene lost 3 bases, with 10 bases spanning the gap. In nucleotides, the CDR3 is TGCGCCAGCAGCCAAACCGGACAATACTATGGCTACACCTTC. This encodes CASSQTGQYYGYTF.

On this clone itself: Other DNA sequences within the sample encode an identical CDR3. The CDR3 spells CASRGLAGVYEQYF. CDR3 sequence (DNA): TGTGCCAGCAGGGGACTAGCGGGCGTCTACGAGCAGTACTTC. The chain uses TRBV6-1 and TRBJ2-7; 12 bases are shared with TRBD2. Germline CDR1 reads MNHNS; CDR2 reads SASEGT. V trimming: 6 bases; J trimming: 3 bases; junction bases outside the gene matches: 3. CDR3 length equals 14 residues.

The sample holds one count of this clone. This chain links TRBV28 with TRBJ1-1; TRBD1 matches 8 bases. Per germline, CDR1 MDHEN and CDR2 SYDVKM. Trimming cost V 4 bases and J 11 bases; bases outside gene matches: 15. The CDR3 is 15 residues long. This chain's CDR3 is CASSSIGTGWRSAFF. The CDR3 DNA reads TGTGCCAGCAGTTCCATAGGGACAGGTTGGCGTTCGGCTTTCTTT.

This clone was detected once. The chain links TRBV30 to TRBJ1-5; no reliable D call. Germline V gives CDR1 GTSNPN, CDR2 SVGIG (reference sequence). CDR3 length: 13 residues. The germline V and J ends were trimmed by 2 bases and 0 bases, with 5 bases remaining between them. Here the CDR3 reads CAWSMNSNQPQHF. The CDR3 nucleotides read TGTGCCTGGAGTATGAATAGCAATCAGCCCCAGCATTTT.

As to this clone: The junction departs from germline at one end; a sequencing error may be responsible. CDR3 DNA: TGTGCCACCAGCATCCTCGTCGGGTACAATGGGCAGTTCTTC. Protein product: CATSILVGYNGQFF. The chain combines TRBV15 with TRBJ2-1, with D unclear. CDR1 LNHNV and CDR2 YYDKDF come from the germline V gene (reference sequence). The CDR3 length is 14 residues.

The chain links TRBV5-1 to TRBJ2-2; 7 bases match TRBD2. Trimming removed 1 base from V and 4 bases from J; junction bases left unmatched: 4. There are 15 residues in the CDR3. CDR1 and CDR2 (germline): SGHRS, YFSETQ. The CDR3 region has the DNA TGCGCCAGCAGCTTGTTGTCGGGAGGCACCGGGGAGCTGTTTTTT. Encoded protein: CASSLLSGGTGELFF.

J is TRBJ2-2 and V is TRBV28; either TRBD1 or TRBD2 may fit D (5 bases each). The CDR3 contains 16 residues. The germline V and J ends were trimmed by 3 bases and 2 bases, with 13 bases remaining between them. The V gene's germline CDR1 is MDHEN and CDR2 SYDVKM. CDR3 in amino acids: CASSLGLGTNTGELFF. The CDR3 nucleotides read TGTGCCAGCAGTTTGGGCCTAGGGACCAACACCGGGGAGCTGTTTTTT.

The rearrangement links TRBV7-3 to TRBJ2-2; D not certain. Germline V gene data show CDR1 as SGHTA and CDR2 as FQGTGA. This CDR3 contains 14 residues. Trimming pared 5 bases from V and 6 bases from J, leaving 13 bases between. The CDR3 DNA is TGTGCCAGCAGCCTATACTCGACATCCGGGGAGCTGTTTTTT. Its protein is CASSLYSTSGELFF. The whole variable domain, filled in from reference TRBV7-3 and TRBJ2-2, reads GAGVSQTPSNKVTEKGKYVELRCDPISGHTALYWYRQSLGQGPEFLIYFQGTGAADDSGLPNDRFFAVRPEGSVSTLKIQRTERGDSAVYLCASSLYSTSGELFFGEGSRLTVL.

With respect to this clone: One end of the junction fails to match germline, which may point to a read error. Within the sample, other DNA sequences also encode this same CDR3. V usage is TRBV5-1 and J usage is TRBJ2-7, with D possibly matching TRBD1 (7 bases). The CDR3 runs to 15 residues. Germline lookup yields CDR1 SGHRS and CDR2 YFSETQ. The CDR3 spells CASSLSPGGNYEQYF. Written as DNA, the CDR3 is TGTGCCAGCAGCTTGTCACCAGGGGGGAACTACGAGCAGTACTTC.

This rearrangement joins TRBV5-4 to TRBJ2-5, with D possibly being TRBD1 (5 bases). This CDR3 has 15 residues. Germline lookup yields CDR1 SGHNT and CDR2 YYREEE (reference sequence). The germline V and J ends were trimmed by 1 base and 5 bases, with 15 bases remaining between them. CDR3 region: CASSLLKGRVETQYF. The CDR3 DNA is TGTGCCAGCAGCTTGCTAAAGGGGCGCGTCGAGACCCAGTACTTC.

This clone appeared a single time. The rearrangement links TRBV5-1 to TRBJ2-6; D not resolved. Germline V lookup: CDR1 SGHRS, CDR2 YFSETQ. CDR3 length equals 13 residues. Trimming cost V 6 bases and J 0 bases, with 4 bases left between them. The CDR3 loop is CASKISGANVLTF. CDR3 bases: TGCGCCAGCAAGATCTCTGGGGCCAACGTCCTGACTTTC.

As regards this clone: Additional DNA sequences in this sample encode the identical CDR3. The rearrangement uses TRBV10-3 and TRBJ2-7; a weak D match, TRBD1 (6 bases). The CDR3 runs to 12 residues. V was shortened by 3 bases and J by 3 bases, with 6 bases between the two germline ends. CDR1 and CDR2 (germline): ENHRY, SYGVKD. CDR3 region: CAISEGGYEQYF. CDR3 nucleotide sequence: TGTGCCATCAGTGAAGGGGGCTACGAGCAGTACTTC.